This TCR beta chain was sequenced during a study of T cell responses to AZD1222 COVID-19 vaccine. Points from the study as a whole: The donor cohort was predominantly white British with a female majority, and clonal diversity may have been underestimated. Seropositive AZD1222 recipients at baseline numbered only six or seven. Spike-specific TCR breadth and depth went up after people got two AZD1222 doses. Among vaccine-associated CD4 TCRs, coverage spanned spike, with dominance at 160-218 and 743-854.

The CDR3 length is 13 residues. V was trimmed by 5 bases and J by 9 bases, leaving 17 bases between them. CDR1 and CDR2 from the germline V gene are SGHAT and FQNNGV. The repertoire was sequenced with immunoSEQ multiplex PCR; TCRdb's copy has only in-frame clones and lacks some. The sample lists 75,000 to 90,000 clones, about nine tenths seen once, with roughly 2.3% in the top ten. On this clone: What it binds is not known.

The clonotype originates from an adult in good health. This sequence joins TRBV11-2 and TRBJ2-7; D remains ambiguous. The sequences come from peripheral blood, collected on day 0 of AZD1222 vaccination. As DNA, the CDR3 is TGTGCCAGCAGCACCCGGACGGCGACCGTGCAGTACTTC. This encodes CASSTRTATVQYF.